This T cell receptor beta chain was sequenced during a study of blood T cells in healthy people across ages. Study-level points and caveats: Roughly linear age-related decline in beta diversity appeared, significant by age about 40. The unsorted PBMCs prevented any conclusive comparison of naive versus antigen-experienced cells.

CDR3 length: 16 residues. Trimming removed 2 bases at V and 0 bases at J, with 13 bases between. Germline lookup yields CDR1 MGHDK and CDR2 SYGVNS. The table lists this clonotype with a few counts. Its cognate antigen is unknown. For the second PCR, which ran for 7 to 11 cycles, a sample-barcoded 5' primer and a J-beta primer mix were used. TCRdb analysed the 5' RACE reads with MiXCR anew, one entry per CDR3 protein. The table includes fewer than 950,000 distinct CDR3 sequences, about 37% detected once. This clonotype originated in a young man in good health. The genes are TRBV25-1 and TRBJ1-1; D possibly corresponds to TRBD1 (6 bases). Sample: blood. The CDR3 loop reads CASSEQGTLMNTEAFF. The DNA of the CDR3 is TGTGCCAGCAGTGAACAGGGGACCCTCATGAACACTGAAGCTTTCTTT.